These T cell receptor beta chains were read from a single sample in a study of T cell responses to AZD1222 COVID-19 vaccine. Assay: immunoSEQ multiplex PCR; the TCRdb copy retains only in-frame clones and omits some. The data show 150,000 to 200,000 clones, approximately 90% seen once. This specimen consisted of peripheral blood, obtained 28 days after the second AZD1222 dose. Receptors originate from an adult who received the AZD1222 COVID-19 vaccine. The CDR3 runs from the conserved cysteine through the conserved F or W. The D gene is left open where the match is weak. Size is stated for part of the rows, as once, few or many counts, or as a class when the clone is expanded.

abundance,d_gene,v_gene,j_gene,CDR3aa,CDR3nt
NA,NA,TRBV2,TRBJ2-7,CASSDEGLHEQYF,TGTGCCAGCAGTGACGAGGGGTTGCACGAGCAGTACTTC
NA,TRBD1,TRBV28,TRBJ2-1,CASSRQGAYNEQFF,TGTGCCAGCAGTAGACAGGGGGCTTACAATGAGCAGTTCTTC
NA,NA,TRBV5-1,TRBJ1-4,CASSFGTGATNEKLFF,TGCGCCAGCAGCTTCGGGACGGGGGCAACTAATGAAAAACTGTTTTTT
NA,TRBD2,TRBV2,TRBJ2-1,CASSEQAGGSYNEQFF,TGTGCCAGCAGTGAACAGGCGGGAGGCTCCTACAATGAGCAGTTCTTC
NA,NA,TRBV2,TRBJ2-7,CASRWGYEQYF,TGTGCCAGCAGGTGGGGCTACGAGCAGTACTTC
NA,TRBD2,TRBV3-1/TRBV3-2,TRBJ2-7,CASSQVLALGLDEQYF,TGTGCCAGCAGCCAAGTACTAGCGCTAGGCCTTGACGAGCAGTACTTC
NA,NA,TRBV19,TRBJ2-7,CASSMVRDYEQYF,TGTGCCAGTAGTATGGTGCGGGACTACGAGCAGTACTTC
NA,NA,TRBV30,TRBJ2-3,CAFSPPRGSTDTQYF,TGTGCTTTCTCACCTCCCCGGGGCAGCACAGATACGCAGTATTTT
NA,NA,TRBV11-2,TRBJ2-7,CASSSEYEQYF,TGTGCCAGCAGCTCAGAGTACGAGCAGTACTTC
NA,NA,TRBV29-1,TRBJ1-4,CSVEEQGGEKLFF,TGCAGCGTTGAGGAACAGGGAGGGGAAAAACTGTTTTTT
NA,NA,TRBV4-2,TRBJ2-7,CASSQSVQYEQYF,TGTGCCAGCAGCCAATCAGTCCAATACGAGCAGTACTTC
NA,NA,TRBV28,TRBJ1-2,CASSWVDYGYTF,TGTGCCAGCAGCTGGGTCGACTATGGCTACACCTTC
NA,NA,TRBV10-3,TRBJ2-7,CAIGLRGNEQYF,TGTGCCATCGGCCTGAGGGGAAACGAGCAGTACTTC
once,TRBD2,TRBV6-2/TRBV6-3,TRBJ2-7,CASSFASGGGYEQYF,TGTGCCAGCAGTTTCGCTAGCGGTGGGGGCTACGAGCAGTACTTC
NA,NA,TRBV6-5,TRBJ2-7,CASTSYGGSTNEQYF,TGTGCCAGCACCTCTTATGGTGGGAGCACCAACGAGCAGTACTTC
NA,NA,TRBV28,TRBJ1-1,CASSLTHTEAFF,TGTGCCAGCAGTTTGACTCACACTGAAGCTTTCTTT